This T cell receptor beta chain came from a study of blood T cell repertoires in COVID-19. Study as a whole: Sites in the United States, Italy and Spain provided acute and convalescent COVID-19 samples. From T cells, B-cell-depleted T cells, or PBMCs came the material, which was cDNA or gDNA.

This clone was counted only a few times. The CDR3 is 14 residues long. The junction had 6 bases not matched to a gene; V was cut back by 7 bases and J by 4 bases. The germline CDR1 and CDR2 sequences are MDHEN and SYDVKM. Repertoires were generated with immunoSEQ multiplex PCR, while TCRdb's copy carries only in-frame clones and drops some. The sample has some 200,000 clones; about 86% are singletons. This TCR derives from a woman aged 55 to 70 with acute or convalescent COVID-19. The chain recombines TRBV28 with TRBJ1-2; 10 bases agree with TRBD1. The sequenced material came from peripheral blood. CDR3 sequence reads: CASNLWTGGYGYTF. CDR3 nucleotide sequence: TGTGCCAGCAACCTTTGGACAGGGGGCTATGGCTACACCTTC.